This TCR beta chain emerged from a study of graft-versus-host responses after intestinal transplantation. Study context: Each of the recipients got a multivisceral, liver-intestinal, or isolated intestinal transplant. Anti-thymocyte globulin served as induction for all recipients, who then took tacrolimus and steroids for about three years.

In regard to this clone: No antigen is known for it.

TCRdb's table, derived via immunoSEQ multiplex PCR, lists solely in-frame clones and lacks some. The sample yields tens of thousands of clones, 85% to 95% seen once. Germline CDR1 SEHNR, CDR2 FQNEAQ (reference sequence). The V end was cut by 3 bases, the J end by 5 bases, with 16 bases between. CDR3 size: 16 residues. V usage is TRBV7-9 and J usage is TRBJ2-2; D remains unclear. The sequence came from a human donor who received an intestinal transplant. This material consisted of unstimulated CD8+ T cells sorted from spleen or lymph node cells, taken before intestinal transplant. CDR3 sequence reads: CASSLPYPVGTGELFF. As DNA, the CDR3 is TGTGCCAGCAGCTTGCCTTATCCCGTGGGGACCGGGGAGCTGTTTTTT.